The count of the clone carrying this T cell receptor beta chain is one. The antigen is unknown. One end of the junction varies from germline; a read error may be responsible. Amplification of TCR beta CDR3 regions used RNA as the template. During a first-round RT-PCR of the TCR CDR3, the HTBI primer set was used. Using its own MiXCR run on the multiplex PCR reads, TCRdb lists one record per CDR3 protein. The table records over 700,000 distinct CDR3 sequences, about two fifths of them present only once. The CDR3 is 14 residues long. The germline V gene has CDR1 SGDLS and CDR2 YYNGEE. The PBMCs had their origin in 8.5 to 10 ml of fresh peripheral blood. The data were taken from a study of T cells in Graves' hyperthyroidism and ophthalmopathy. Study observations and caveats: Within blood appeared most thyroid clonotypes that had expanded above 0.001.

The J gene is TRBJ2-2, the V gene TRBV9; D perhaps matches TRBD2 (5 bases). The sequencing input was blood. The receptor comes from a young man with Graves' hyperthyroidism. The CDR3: CASSVGQLAGELSF. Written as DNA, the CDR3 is TGTGCCAGCAGCGTAGGCCAGCTCGCCGGGGAGCTGTCTTTT.